The 2 T cell receptor beta chains given below trace back to one sample, sequenced in a study of blood T cells in healthy people across ages. Next came a second PCR, run for about 7 to 12 cycles, which used a sample-barcoded 5' primer along with a J-beta primer mix. One entry per CDR3 protein, called by TCRdb with MiXCR from the 5' RACE reads. This sample carries approximately 810,000 distinct CDR3 sequences, under 30% of them seen once, and the ten largest clones take 15% to 20%. Sequenced: blood. The receptors were gathered from a woman older than 75 in good health.

In this sample, this clonotype turned up a few times. The CDR3 here is CASRRMGGEAFF. DNA of the CDR3: TGTGCCAGCAGGCGAATGGGTGGGGAAGCTTTCTTT. The chain has TRBV27 and TRBJ1-1; D is ambiguous. Germline CDR1 is MNHEY and CDR2 is SMNVEV (reference sequence). The CDR3 loop spans 12 amino acids. V was clipped by 6 bases and J by 8 bases, with 13 bases between them.

This clonotype was observed at least ten times. This rearrangement joins TRBV20-1 to TRBJ2-1, with TRBD2 matching 10 bases. Losses at the gene ends were 1 base for V and 6 bases for J; bases not matched to a gene: 3. This CDR3 is built from 14 residues. The germline gives CDR1 DFQATT, CDR2 SNEGSKA (reference sequence). In nucleotides, the CDR3 is TGCAGTGCTAGAGTAAGCGGGGGGGCCAATGAGCAGTTCTTC. It encodes CSARVSGGANEQFF.